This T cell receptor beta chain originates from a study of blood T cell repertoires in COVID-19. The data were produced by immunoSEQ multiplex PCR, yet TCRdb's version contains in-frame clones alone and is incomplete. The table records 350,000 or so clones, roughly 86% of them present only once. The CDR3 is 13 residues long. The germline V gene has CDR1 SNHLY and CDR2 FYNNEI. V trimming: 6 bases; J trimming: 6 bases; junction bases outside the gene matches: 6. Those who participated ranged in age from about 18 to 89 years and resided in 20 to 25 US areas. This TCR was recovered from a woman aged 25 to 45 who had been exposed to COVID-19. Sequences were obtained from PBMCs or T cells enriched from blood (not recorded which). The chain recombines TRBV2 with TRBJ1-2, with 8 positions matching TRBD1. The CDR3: CASSLATGDGYTF. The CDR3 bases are TGTGCCAGCAGCCTCGCGACAGGGGATGGCTACACCTTC.